Listed below are T cell receptor beta chains from one sample, sequenced in a study of cytomegalovirus exposure and HLA in healthy donors. Libraries were prepared by immunoSEQ multiplex PCR; TCRdb keeps only in-frame clonotypes and omits some of them. The repertoire holds more than 120,000 clones, with around 86% as singletons. The sample taken for sequencing was PBMCs. Receptors originate from a man aged 18 to 30 in good health and CMV-seropositive. CDR3s include the opening cysteine and the closing phenylalanine or tryptophan. D genes are given only for firm matches. Clone size appears in some rows only: once, few, many, or a class for an expanded clone.

d_call j_call clone_size cdr3_length v_call cdr3_nt cdr3_aa
- TRBJ1-2 - 13 TRBV30 TGTGCCTGGGAGGGCGGCAACCACTATGGCTACACCTTC CAWEGGNHYGYTF
- TRBJ1-2 - 15 TRBV5-1 TGCGCCAGCAGCTTGTATCGCGCAAATAACTATGGCTACACCTTC CASSLYRANNYGYTF
- TRBJ2-7 - 15 TRBV7-9 TGTGCCAGCAGCTTAATTGGCAGGGGTTGGGAAGAGCAGTACTTC CASSLIGRGWEEQYF
- TRBJ1-4 - 12 TRBV29-1 TGCAGCTTTCAGGCAACTAATGAAAAACTGTTTTTT CSFQATNEKLFF
TRBD2 TRBJ2-1 - 14 TRBV29-1 TGCAGCGTTGTCCAGCGGGGGGCGTACAATGAGCAGTTCTTC CSVVQRGAYNEQFF
- TRBJ2-5 - 15 TRBV5-6 TGTGCCAGCAGCTGGACTGGGTACAGGGAAGAGACCCAGTACTTC CASSWTGYREETQYF
- TRBJ1-5 - 16 TRBV7-8 TGTGCCAGCAGCTTAGTGATACGGGGAGGCAATCAGCCCCAGCATTTT CASSLVIRGGNQPQHF
- TRBJ2-1 - 13 TRBV9 TGTGCCAGCAGCGTAACCGGCGGGAATGAGCAGTTCTTC CASSVTGGNEQFF
TRBD2 TRBJ2-1 - 16 TRBV10-3 TGTGCCATCAGTGAAGCGGGGGGGGATTTTTACAATGAGCAGTTCTTC CAISEAGGDFYNEQFF
- TRBJ1-3 - 13 TRBV2 TGTGCCAGCACGCAGGAGGGTGGAAACACCATATATTTT CASTQEGGNTIYF
TRBD1 TRBJ2-7 - 15 TRBV19 TGTGCCAGTACCGCGACCGGGACAGGGCGTTACGAGCAGTACTTC CASTATGTGRYEQYF
- TRBJ1-6 once 16 TRBV6-7 TGTGCCAGCAGTTCCCACGGGGGGGCCTATAATTCACCCCTCCACTTT CASSSHGGAYNSPLHF
- TRBJ2-5 many 13 TRBV4-1 TGCGCCAGCAGCCCACGGGTGAGGGAGACCCAGTACTTC CASSPRVRETQYF
- TRBJ2-5 - 16 TRBV15 TGTGCCACCAGCAACCCTGGAGCAGCAAGACCTGGAGAGCAGTACTTC CATSNPGAARPGEQYF
TRBD1 TRBJ1-2 - 14 TRBV5-8 TGTGCCAGCAACATAGGGGGCCCTAACTATGGCTACACCTTC CASNIGGPNYGYTF
- TRBJ2-1 - 15 TRBV6-5 TGTGCCAGCAGTAACACAGGATTTTCCTACAATGAGCAGTTCTTC CASSNTGFSYNEQFF
- TRBJ1-1 - 16 TRBV7-8 TGTGCCAGCAGCTTCCCTGCAGGACCCGCGGGCACTGAAGCTTTCTTT CASSFPAGPAGTEAFF
- TRBJ2-4 - 10 TRBV30 TGTGCCTGGGGGTTACTAGTTCAGTACTTC CAWGLLVQYF
- TRBJ2-1 - 13 TRBV9 TGTGCCAGCACGGACCAGGGAGGCCGCGAGCAGTTCTTC CASTDQGGREQFF
- TRBJ2-3 - 15 TRBV19 TGTGCCAGTAGTTTCTCACCCTTAGCGAGAGATACGCAGTATTTT CASSFSPLARDTQYF
TRBD2 TRBJ2-1 - 14 TRBV6-1 TGTGCCAGCGTCTGGGTAGCGGGAGCGTATGAGCAGTTCTTC CASVWVAGAYEQFF
- TRBJ1-1 - 16 TRBV7-8 TGTGCCAGCAGCTTAGCCCAGGGAAGCATGAACACTGAAGCTTTCTTT CASSLAQGSMNTEAFF
TRBD1 TRBJ1-4 - 15 TRBV5-1 TGCGCCAGCAGCTTCGGACAGGGAACTAATGAAAAACTGTTTTTT CASSFGQGTNEKLFF
- TRBJ1-2 - 14 TRBV29-1 TGCAGCGTTGGCCCTCAACAGGTTATTTATGGCTACACCTTC CSVGPQQVIYGYTF
- TRBJ2-3 - 14 TRBV27 TGTGCCAGCAGTCTACTCGCCTCCCCAGATACGCAGTATTTT CASSLLASPDTQYF
TRBD1 TRBJ1-5 - 15 TRBV5-8 TGTGCCAGCAGCTCCCGGACAGGGGGCACTCAGCCCCAGCATTTT CASSSRTGGTQPQHF